The entry below describes one T cell receptor (beta chain). Its antigen is not known. CDR3 length: 14 amino acids. V lost 3 bases, J lost 3 bases, and 13 bases lay in between. The germline CDR1 and CDR2 sequences are DFQATT and SNEGSKA (reference sequence). The data were taken from a study of tumor and adjacent non-tumor tissue in lung cancer. Study background: Patients were aged roughly 31 to 76, approximately 11 men and about five women, stage I to III. Study-wide points: Shorter survival was associated with higher TCR diversity in tumors.

Three rounds of nested PCR, following a modified ARM-PCR protocol, produced the TCRbeta library. TCRdb independently ran MiXCR on the multiplex PCR reads; one entry per CDR3 protein. The sample carries around 70,000 distinct CDR3 sequences, approximately 73% recorded once. The template was RNA from unsorted bulk tissue. This clonotype was obtained from a man aged 55 to 70 with non-small cell lung cancer. The specimen sequenced was lung tumor tissue. The chain joins TRBV20-1 to TRBJ2-3; no clear D gene. The CDR3 nucleotides are TGCAGTGCTAGCGTTGGCTCTAGAACAGATACGCAGTATTTT. Its translation is CSASVGSRTDTQYF.